The 22 T cell receptor beta chains listed next were all sequenced from one sample in a study of OX40 agonist ivuxolimab in advanced cancers. Profiling relied on immunoSEQ multiplex PCR, and the TCRdb table lists in-frame clones only, not all of them. The data show some 68,000 clones, around nine tenths seen once. The sample consisted of CD4+ or CD8+ T cells sorted from blood, taken in a trial of the OX40 agonist ivuxolimab. These receptors were obtained from an adult with an advanced solid tumor such as melanoma, head and neck, liver or kidney cancer.

The chain combines TRBV18 with TRBJ2-1; D gene uncertain. The CDR3 has 13 amino acids. V lost 3 bases to trimming and J lost 10 bases, with 13 bases between them. In germline, CDR1 is KGHSH, CDR2 LQKENI. The CDR3 DNA is TGTGCCAGCTCACCTTCTCCGAGGAAAGAGCAGTTCTTC. It specifies CASSPSPRKEQFF. The full variable domain, completed using reference TRBV18 and TRBJ2-1, is NAGVMQNPRHLVRRRGQEARLRCSPMKGHSHVYWYRQLPEEGLKFMVYLQKENIIDESGMPKERFSAEFPKEGPSILRIQQVVRGDSAAYFCASSPSPRKEQFFGPGTRLTVL.

V is TRBV5-1 and J is TRBJ2-3; 7 nucleotides line up with TRBD1. This CDR3 is built from 15 residues. From germline, CDR1 is SGHRS and CDR2 YFSETQ. With 1 base clipped from V and 4 bases from J, the junction kept 6 bases outside the gene matches. The CDR3 sequence is CASSLKGAGADTQYF. The CDR3 DNA sequence: TGCGCCAGCAGCTTGAAGGGGGCCGGGGCAGATACGCAGTATTTT.

The chain is built from TRBV5-4 and TRBJ2-2; D gene unclear. The CDR3 spans 13 residues. V lost 4 bases and J lost 1, with 5 bases in between. The germline V gene has CDR1 SGHNT and CDR2 YYREEE (reference sequence). The CDR3 here is CASSQQNTGELFF. CDR3 sequence (DNA): TGTGCCAGCAGCCAGCAGAACACCGGGGAGCTGTTTTTT.

The chain employs TRBV5-4 and TRBJ2-5, with D possibly called TRBD1 or TRBD2 (5 bases each). The CDR3 extends over 13 amino acids. From germline, CDR1 is SGHNT and CDR2 YYREEE (reference sequence). V gave up 4 bases and J gave up 5 bases, with 12 bases separating them. The CDR3 nucleotides are TGTGCCAGCAGCCGGGACCTGTGGGAGACCCAGTACTTC. The encoded protein is CASSRDLWETQYF.

The CDR3 DNA follows: TGTGCCAGTAGACCCTTACAGGGAACAGAAGAAAAACTGTTTTTT. Translation: CASRPLQGTEEKLFF. The chain couples TRBV11-2 to TRBJ1-4; D perhaps matches TRBD1 (6 bases). Trimming stripped 9 bases from V and 8 bases from J, with 22 bases between. The CDR3 contains 15 residues. Looked up from germline, CDR1 is SGHAT and CDR2 is FQNNGV.

The V gene is TRBV18, the J gene TRBJ2-2, with TRBD1 matching over 11 bases. Germline loops: CDR1 KGHSH, CDR2 LQKENI. V was pared by 0 bases and J by 6 bases, with 3 bases of the junction left unmatched. The CDR3 has 16 amino acids. CDR3 amino acids: CASSPPGQGESGELFF. As DNA, the CDR3 is TGTGCCAGCTCACCACCGGGACAGGGGGAATCCGGGGAGCTGTTTTTT.

The chain uses TRBV11-3 and TRBJ2-5, with 9 bases lining up with TRBD2. J gave up 4 bases and V 1 base, and 4 bases lay outside the gene matches. Per the germline V gene, CDR1 is SGHNT and CDR2 is YENEEA. CDR3 length: 15 amino acids. CDR3 coding DNA: TGTGCCAGCAGCTTAGGCCCAGCGGGAGGAGAGACCCAGTACTTC. Residues: CASSLGPAGGETQYF. Looking up the rest from reference TRBV11-3 and TRBJ2-5 gives the full variable domain: EAGVVQSPRYKIIEKKQPVAFWCNPISGHNTLYWYLQNLGQGPELLIRYENEEAVDDSQLPKDRFSAERLKGVDSTLKIQPAELGDSAVYLCASSLGPAGGETQYFGPGTRLLVL.

In its sample, this clone was seen once. The chain recombines TRBV7-2 with TRBJ1-2; D is undetermined. Germline-derived CDR1 and CDR2 are SGHTA and FQGNSA. This CDR3 has 15 residues. V was pared by 2 bases and J by 2 bases, with 12 bases between. The CDR3, as DNA: TGTGCCAGCAGCTTAAAAGCGGATACAAACTATGGCTACACCTTC. Translating gives CASSLKADTNYGYTF.

This clone appeared a single time. The chain uses TRBV19 and TRBJ2-7; the match to TRBD1 covers 7 bases. Germline lookup yields CDR1 LNHDA and CDR2 SQIVND (reference sequence). This CDR3 has 14 residues. After removal of 7 bases from V and 2 bases from J, the junction contained 8 bases not matched to a gene. The CDR3 loop is CASKLAGTAYEQYF. In DNA, the CDR3 is TGTGCCAGTAAGCTTGCCGGGACAGCCTACGAGCAGTACTTC.

V gene TRBV6-5 combines with J gene TRBJ1-2; TRBD1 matches at 11 bases. V lost 5 bases and J lost 7; bases outside the gene matches: 6. Germline CDR1 reads MNHEY; CDR2 reads SVGAGI. This CDR3 is built from 14 residues. The CDR3: CASSPDRGRLGYTF. Written as DNA, the CDR3 is TGTGCCAGCAGTCCGGACAGGGGGCGGCTTGGCTACACCTTC.

The CDR3, as DNA: TGTGCCATCAGTGGGGGACAGAGCCACAATGAGCAGTTCTTC. This codes for CAISGGQSHNEQFF. The V gene is TRBV10-3, the J gene TRBJ2-1, with 7 positions matching TRBD1. The CDR3 is 14 residues long. V was clipped by 4 bases and J by 5 bases; unmatched bases: 5. Germline V lookup: CDR1 ENHRY, CDR2 SYGVKD.

The chain combines TRBV7-9 with TRBJ1-2, with D unresolved. Germline V CDR1 and CDR2: SEHNR, FQNEAQ (reference sequence). Trimming removed 6 bases at V and 4 bases at J, with 18 bases between. This CDR3 comprises 15 residues. The CDR3 loop is CASSPDLSTSYGYTF. CDR3 sequence (DNA): TGTGCCAGCAGTCCAGATCTAAGCACCTCCTATGGCTACACCTTC. The full variable domain, rest sourced from reference TRBV7-9 and TRBJ1-2, is DTGVSQNPRHKITKRGQNVTFRCDPISEHNRLYWYRQTLGQGPEFLTYFQNEAQLEKSRLLSDRFSAERPKGSFSTLEIQRTEQGDSAMYLCASSPDLSTSYGYTFGSGTRLTVV.

CDR3 nucleotides: TGCGCCAGCAGCCAAGGCCCTAACTACTTCACCGGGGAGCTGTTTTTT. Amino acid sequence: CASSQGPNYFTGELFF. V and J are TRBV4-1 and TRBJ2-2; D ambiguous. The CDR3 length is 16 residues. Trimming removed 1 base from V and 4 bases from J, with 13 bases in between. The germline V gene encodes CDR1 MGHRA and CDR2 YSYEKL.

The chain couples TRBV4-1 to TRBJ1-6; a possible D gene is TRBD1 (6 bases). V was shortened by 2 bases and J by 8 bases, with 16 bases between the two germline ends. The CDR3 totals 16 residues. Germline values: CDR1 MGHRA, CDR2 YSYEKL. The CDR3 spells CASSQPWTEEDSPLHF. In DNA, the CDR3 is TGCGCCAGCAGCCAACCTTGGACAGAGGAGGATTCACCCCTCCACTTT.

This chain uses TRBV4-1 with TRBJ1-1; weak D call: TRBD1 (6 bases). Trimming took off 5 bases at V and 4 bases at J, with 17 bases between the two ends. This CDR3 is 15 amino acids long. The germline V gene encodes CDR1 MGHRA and CDR2 YSYEKL. This chain's CDR3 is CASSYGGAGGTEAFF. The CDR3 nucleotides are TGCGCCAGCAGCTACGGGGGGGCGGGTGGCACTGAAGCTTTCTTT.

The chain has TRBV7-2 and TRBJ1-2, with a tentative D call TRBD1 (6 bases). There are 13 residues in the CDR3. Germline assignment: CDR1 SGHTA and CDR2 FQGNSA. V dropped 3 bases and J dropped 7 bases, with 12 bases sitting between them. CDR3 in amino acids: CASSFTGTGGYTF. DNA of the CDR3: TGTGCCAGCAGCTTTACAGGGACGGGTGGCTACACCTTC. The full variable domain, with the rest looked up from reference TRBV7-2 and TRBJ1-2, is GAGVSQSPSNKVTEKGKDVELRCDPISGHTALYWYRQSLGQGLEFLIYFQGNSAPDKSGLPSDRFSAERTGGSVSTLTIQRTQQEDSAVYLCASSFTGTGGYTFGSGTRLTVV.

This chain connects TRBV28 to TRBJ1-5; 8 nucleotides align to TRBD1. Germline V gene lookup returns CDR1 MDHEN and CDR2 SYDVKM. There are 16 residues in the CDR3. J lost 6 bases, V lost 5 bases, and 12 bases had no gene match. Here the CDR3 reads CASSPLGQGSGQPQHF. The CDR3 nucleotides are TGTGCCAGCAGTCCCCTCGGACAGGGTTCTGGTCAGCCCCAGCATTTT.

The rearrangement joins TRBV18 to TRBJ1-4, with a possible D match to TRBD1 (5 bases). V was trimmed by 6 bases and J by 4 bases, leaving 9 bases between them. This CDR3 has 13 amino acids. Germline V lookup: CDR1 KGHSH, CDR2 LQKENI. The CDR3 coding sequence is TGTGCCAGCTCGGACAAGATTAATGAAAAACTGTTTTTT. Its protein is CASSDKINEKLFF. Full variable domain (outside the CDR3, taken from reference TRBV18 and TRBJ1-4): NAGVMQNPRHLVRRRGQEARLRCSPMKGHSHVYWYRQLPEEGLKFMVYLQKENIIDESGMPKERFSAEFPKEGPSILRIQQVVRGDSAAYFCASSDKINEKLFFGSGTQLSVL.

Here the CDR3 reads CASSPPDRVSGNTIYF. CDR3 DNA: TGTGCCAGCAGCCCTCCCGACCGAGTCTCTGGAAACACCATATATTTT. The chain employs TRBV11-1 and TRBJ1-3; D ambiguous. The CDR3 consists of 16 residues. V gave up 5 bases and J gave up 0 bases, with 14 bases separating them. CDR1 is SGHAT, CDR2 FQDESV, per germline (reference sequence).

The rearrangement uses TRBV19 and TRBJ2-7, with TRBD2 matching 11 bases. The CDR3 is made up of 15 amino acids. V lost 4 bases to trimming and J lost 2 bases; unmatched junction nucleotides: 4. CDR1 is LNHDA and CDR2 is SQIVND in the germline V gene (reference sequence). The CDR3 spells CASSNETSGAYEQYF. The DNA of the CDR3 is TGTGCCAGTAGTAATGAGACTAGCGGGGCCTACGAGCAGTACTTC.

The CDR3 DNA sequence: TGTGCCAGCAGATTAACCCTCGGGCTCTCGCAGCAGTACTTC. Residues: CASRLTLGLSQQYF. This chain connects TRBV27 to TRBJ2-7; D ambiguous. CDR3 length equals 14 residues. CDR1 is MNHEY, CDR2 SMNVEV, per germline (reference sequence). V shed 6 bases and J shed 8 bases, with 20 bases lying between them.

The chain couples TRBV6-6 to TRBJ1-5; 7 bases line up with TRBD1. Germline loops: CDR1 MNHNY, CDR2 SVGAGI (reference sequence). Trimming at V came to 5 bases and at J to 4 bases, leaving 5 bases not matched to a gene. The CDR3 consists of 14 residues. The CDR3 DNA follows: TGTGCCAGCAGTGGGAGGGGGCGGAATCAGCCCCAGCATTTT. Translation gives CASSGRGRNQPQHF.